The 30 T cell receptor beta chains below come from one sample, sequenced in a study of molecular identifiers for immune sequencing clone quantification. TCRdb processed the PCR reads anew with MiXCR; each CDR3 protein has one entry. The sample includes fewer than 100,000 distinct CDR3 sequences, 21% seen only once; the top ten take more than 0.85%. The sequenced sample consisted of naive CD8+ T cells from blood, with Jurkat cell RNA spiked in. As to subset: FACS-sorted CD8+CD4-CCR7+CD45RA+ naive T cells. The receptor source for this set is a human donor in good health. Some libraries in this study had Jurkat cell RNA spiked in.

As regards this clonotype: A read error may account for a junction end that differs from germline. The gene calls are TRBV4-1 and TRBJ2-1; D uncertain. The CDR3 runs 18 residues. Germline V gives CDR1 MGHRA, CDR2 YSYEKL. CDR3 sequence: CASSQDYGRDSSHNEQFF. For the CDR3, the DNA is TGCGCCAGCAGCCAAGATTACGGTAGGGATAGCTCCCACAATGAGCAGTTCTTC.

The chain links TRBV9 to TRBJ2-2; TRBD2 matches 9 bases. Germline assignment: CDR1 SGDLS and CDR2 YYNGEE. The CDR3 spans 16 residues. V trimming: 2 bases; J trimming: 4 bases; junction bases outside the gene matches: 6. The CDR3 region is CASSVRSGGITGELFF. The DNA for the CDR3 is TGTGCCAGCAGCGTGAGAAGCGGGGGGATCACCGGGGAGCTGTTTTTT.

This clonotype appeared a few times. This sequence joins TRBV19 and TRBJ2-7, with 7 bases aligning to TRBD1. The CDR3 is made up of 15 amino acids. V was pared by 6 bases and J by 4 bases, with 12 bases of the junction left unmatched. The germline V gene has CDR1 LNHDA and CDR2 SQIVND (reference sequence). The CDR3 spells CASSPRDSSSYEQYF. CDR3 coding DNA: TGTGCCAGTAGCCCCCGGGACAGCAGTTCTTACGAGCAGTACTTC.

V gene TRBV23-1 combines with J gene TRBJ2-7, with 9 bases identical to TRBD2. TRBV23-1 is an ORF for which the function is uncertain. The trim removed 2 bases at V and 4 bases at J, leaving 6 bases unmatched. The CDR3 sequence is 15 residues long. The chain's CDR3 is CASSQIAGGLYEQYF. As DNA, the CDR3 is TGCGCCAGCAGTCAAATTGCGGGAGGGTTATACGAGCAGTACTTC.

This clonotype has a count of ten or more. The chain uses TRBV4-3 and TRBJ2-3; 8 nucleotides line up with TRBD2. This CDR3 is built from 18 residues. Looked up from germline, CDR1 is LGHNA and CDR2 is YSLEER. After removal of 0 bases from V and 6 bases from J, the junction contained 14 bases not matched to a gene. The CDR3 loop is CASSQDLYPGGSTDTQYF. CDR3 bases: TGCGCCAGCAGCCAAGATCTTTATCCGGGAGGGTCAACGGATACGCAGTATTTT.

The table lists this clonotype with many counts. V usage is TRBV4-3 and J usage is TRBJ1-4, with D possibly TRBD1 on 5 matching bases. The germline V and J ends were trimmed by 0 bases and 2 bases, with 13 bases remaining between them. The CDR3 is made up of 17 amino acids. Per the germline V gene, CDR1 is LGHNA and CDR2 is YSLEER. CDR3 loop: CASSQDLGGATNEKLFF. The CDR3 DNA sequence: TGCGCCAGCAGCCAAGATCTTGGCGGGGCCACTAATGAAAAACTGTTTTTT.

In this sample, this clonotype turned up many times. The chain carries TRBV9 and TRBJ2-3; D is possibly TRBD2 (6 bases). The CDR3 sequence is 16 residues long. Germline assignment: CDR1 SGDLS and CDR2 YYNGEE. V dropped 3 bases and J dropped 0 bases, with 14 bases sitting between them. CDR3 DNA sequence: TGTGCCAGCAGCGGACGGGGAGGCACTAGCACAGATACGCAGTATTTT. It yields the protein CASSGRGGTSTDTQYF.

The chain uses TRBV6-1 and TRBJ1-3, with D maybe TRBD1 (6 bases). CDR3 size: 17 residues. V lost 0 bases and J 4 bases, leaving 16 bases between the germline ends. Germline CDR1 reads MNHNS; CDR2 reads SASEGT. CDR3 residues: CASSEAPWTDRGNTIYF. In DNA form, the CDR3 reads TGTGCCAGCAGTGAAGCCCCCTGGACAGACCGCGGAAACACCATATATTTT.

The table lists this clonotype with a count of one. A single base separates this from a much larger clone, so it may be a read error. The chain is built from TRBV4-3 and TRBJ2-7; 9 bases fit TRBD2. Germline-derived CDR1 and CDR2 are LGHNA and YSLEER. CDR3 size: 15 residues. The CDR3 DNA reads TGCGCCGGCAGCCAAGTAGCGGGGGTTGGGCACGAGCAGTACTTC. Translation gives CAGSQVAGVGHEQYF.

A note on this clonotype: A read error may be the cause here, since a much bigger clone is one base away. J is TRBJ2-3 and V is TRBV24-1, with TRBD1 matching over 7 bases. The germline V gene encodes CDR1 KGHDR and CDR2 SFDVKD. The CDR3 has 23 residues. The DNA for the CDR3 is TGTGCCACCAGTGATTTGCGCGGAGGCATCGGGACAGACCAACACCGAGACAAGGATATGCAGTATTTT. It yields the protein CATSDLRGGIGTDQHRDKDMQYF.

This clonotype was picked up many times. The J gene is TRBJ2-7, the V gene TRBV7-2, with D perhaps TRBD2 (6 bases). Trimming pared 3 bases from V and 3 bases from J, leaving 12 bases between. Germline assignment: CDR1 SGHTA and CDR2 FQGNSA. This CDR3 contains 14 residues. Here the CDR3 reads CASSLEGQIYEQYF. CDR3 DNA sequence: TGTGCCAGCAGCTTGGAGGGTCAAATCTACGAGCAGTACTTC.

This clonotype was observed at least ten times. The chain recombines TRBV6-1 with TRBJ2-7; 10 nucleotides line up with TRBD2. J gave up 4 bases and V 4 bases, and 1 base lay outside the gene matches. This CDR3 comprises 13 residues. Germline V gives CDR1 MNHNS, CDR2 SASEGT. The CDR3 here is CASSGAGGYEQYF. CDR3 sequence (DNA): TGTGCCAGCAGTGGAGCGGGAGGGTACGAGCAGTACTTC.

Remarks on this clonotype: This may stem from a read error, because a much larger clone lies one nucleotide away. This chain connects TRBV29-1 to TRBJ2-7, with D perhaps matching TRBD1 (5 bases). Looked up from germline, CDR1 is SQVTM and CDR2 is ANQGSEA. CDR3 size: 13 residues. The CDR3 nucleotides read TGCAGCGTCCATGGGATGGGGCTCTACGGGCAGTACTTC. It codes for CSVHGMGLYGQYF.

Remarks on this clonotype: Germline and junction disagree at one end, which may indicate a read error. The chain couples TRBV7-9 to TRBJ2-5; weak D call: TRBD2 (5 bases). In germline, CDR1 is SEHNR, CDR2 FQNEAQ (reference sequence). The CDR3 runs 15 residues. The CDR3 loop reads CANSPIASYQETQYF. CDR3 coding DNA: TGCGCCAACAGCCCTATAGCGTCGTACCAAGAGACCCAGTACTTC.

This clonotype was observed a single time. A single base separates this from a much larger clone, so it may be a read error. V usage is TRBV6-2 or TRBV6-3 and J usage is TRBJ2-3; TRBD1 matches at 7 bases. Germline V gives CDR1 MNHEY, CDR2 SVGEGT. This CDR3 region has 17 residues. CDR3: CASSFHAETGSTDTQCF. The CDR3 DNA reads TGTGCCAGCAGTTTCCACGCTGAGACAGGGAGCACAGATACGCAGTGTTTT.

This rearrangement joins TRBV7-9 to TRBJ1-1; D not certain. The CDR3 is made up of 16 amino acids. The ends were cut back, 2 bases at V and 1 base at J, with 14 bases in the middle. Germline V gene sequence: CDR1 SEHNR, CDR2 FQNEAQ (reference sequence). CDR3 DNA sequence: TGTGCCAGCAGCTTACCATCTACATGGGGGAACACTGAAGCTTTCTTT. Translating it yields CASSLPSTWGNTEAFF.

The chain carries TRBV11-3 and TRBJ2-1; the D is unclear. Trimming shortened V by 1 base and J by 8 bases, and 9 bases separated the two germline ends. The germline V gene encodes CDR1 SGHNT and CDR2 YENEEA. This CDR3 comprises 13 residues. In DNA, the CDR3 is TGTGCCAGCAGCTTAGTTTGGGGTGATGAGCAGTTCTTC. Protein product: CASSLVWGDEQFF.

This clonotype was found many times. CDR3 amino acids: CSASPTRTSYEQYF. The CDR3 DNA is TGCAGTGCTAGTCCGACAAGGACTTCCTACGAGCAGTACTTC. The chain carries TRBV20-1 and TRBJ2-7; D may be TRBD2 (5 bases). Trimming removed 3 bases from V and 1 base from J, with 13 bases in between. This CDR3 comprises 14 residues. Per germline, CDR1 DFQATT and CDR2 SNEGSKA (reference sequence).

This clonotype was picked up many times. V gene TRBV7-9 combines with J gene TRBJ2-3; weak D call: TRBD1 (5 bases). Germline V gene sequence: CDR1 SEHNR, CDR2 FQNEAQ (reference sequence). The CDR3 spans 14 residues. Trimming pared 5 bases from V and 6 bases from J, leaving 15 bases between. This CDR3 reads CASSPEGHPDTQYF. The CDR3 nucleotides are TGTGCCAGCAGCCCCGAAGGACATCCCGATACGCAGTATTTT.

This clonotype was counted many times. The chain recombines TRBV7-6 with TRBJ1-1; D not resolved. In germline, CDR1 is SGHVS, CDR2 FNYEAQ. V lost 1 base and J lost 0, with 6 bases in between. This CDR3 has 14 residues. Here the CDR3 reads CASSLVGVNTEAFF. The CDR3 DNA reads as TGTGCCAGCAGCTTAGTAGGAGTGAACACTGAAGCTTTCTTT.

This clonotype was counted at least ten times. The chain is built from TRBV6-2 or TRBV6-3 and TRBJ1-5; D gene ambiguous. V gave up 3 bases and J gave up 0 bases, with 6 bases separating them. There are 14 residues in the CDR3. Germline V gene sequence: CDR1 MNHEY, CDR2 SVGEGT. The CDR3 here is CASSYTDSNQPQHF. CDR3 nucleotides: TGTGCCAGCAGTTATACAGATAGCAATCAGCCCCAGCATTTT.

On this clonotype itself: This may be a read error: a much more frequent sequence differs by one nucleotide. The V call is TRBV15, the J call TRBJ2-2, with a tentative D call TRBD2 (6 bases). Germline CDR1 is LNHNV and CDR2 is YYDKDF (reference sequence). CDR3 length: 15 amino acids. The CDR3 sequence is CATRRVPSAPGELFF. The CDR3 region has the DNA TGTGCCACCAGAAGAGTCCCTAGCGCCCCCGGGGAGCTGTTTTTT. Full variable domain (remainder filled in from reference TRBV15 and TRBJ2-2): DAMVIQNPRYQVTQFGKPVTLSCSQTLNHNVMYWYQQKSSQAPKLLFHYYDKDFNNEADTPDNFQSRRPNTSFCFLDIRSPGLGDTAMYLCATRRVPSAPGELFFGEGSRLTVL.

This clonotype was counted at least ten times. J is TRBJ2-5 and V is TRBV6-5; D is uncertain. Per the germline V gene, CDR1 is MNHEY and CDR2 is SVGAGI. V was clipped by 2 bases and J by 1 base, with 5 bases between them. The CDR3 extends over 13 amino acids. CDR3 coding DNA: TGTGCCAGCAGTTACAACGGCCAAGAGACCCAGTACTTC. Translated, it gives CASSYNGQETQYF.

This clonotype was counted at least ten times. The chain joins TRBV27 to TRBJ1-1; maybe TRBD1 (6 bases). Trimming took off 2 bases at V and 6 bases at J, with 13 bases between the two ends. The germline CDR1 and CDR2 sequences are MNHEY and SMNVEV (reference sequence). The CDR3 runs 14 residues. The CDR3 region is CASSLTMGAPEAFF. The CDR3 nucleotides read TGTGCCAGCAGTTTAACGATGGGGGCCCCTGAAGCTTTCTTT.

As to this clonotype: A clone one base away is much larger, so this may be a read error. V and J are TRBV5-3 and TRBJ1-1, with D perhaps matching TRBD1 (6 bases). TRBV5-3 is recorded as an ORF, its role being uncertain. The ends were cut back, 8 bases at V and 2 bases at J, with 19 bases in the middle. The CDR3 totals 15 residues. The DNA of the CDR3 is TGTGCCAGCAGCAAAACAGGGAGCGGCAACACTGAAGCTTTCTTT. The encoded protein is CASSKTGSGNTEAFF.

This clonotype has at least ten counts. V usage is TRBV6-5 and J usage is TRBJ1-4, with 9 positions matching TRBD1. Germline V lookup: CDR1 MNHEY, CDR2 SVGAGI. The V gene end was trimmed by 5 bases and the J gene end by 8 bases; junction bases not matched to a gene: 9. The CDR3 totals 15 residues. CDR3 coding DNA: TGTGCCAGCAGTCCCTCGACAGGGGGAAAAGAAAAACTGTTTTTT. Encoded protein: CASSPSTGGKEKLFF.

Many counts were recorded for this clonotype. Germline is not matched at one junction end, which may reflect a read error. V gene TRBV4-3 combines with J gene TRBJ2-7; 8 bases map to TRBD1. Germline V gives CDR1 LGHNA, CDR2 YSLEER. This CDR3 has 14 amino acids. CDR3 loop: CASSHGQGSYEQYF. CDR3 in DNA: TGTGCCAGCAGCCACGGACAGGGCTCCTACGAGCAGTACTTC.

V gene TRBV5-1 combines with J gene TRBJ2-7; 10 nucleotides align to TRBD2. Germline CDR1 SGHRS, CDR2 YFSETQ. The length of the CDR3 is 14 residues. Losses at the gene ends were 0 bases for V and 5 bases for J; bases not matched to a gene: 2. CDR3 nucleotides: TGCGCCAGCAGCTTGGCGGGACTAGCGAACGAGCAGTACTTC. Its translation: CASSLAGLANEQYF.

Note on this clonotype: This may stem from a read error, because a much larger clone lies one nucleotide away. The rearrangement joins TRBV6-2 or TRBV6-3 to TRBJ1-1, with D perhaps matching TRBD1 (5 bases). V was cut by 8 bases and J by 12 bases, with 22 bases left in between. Germline V gene lookup returns CDR1 MNHEY and CDR2 SVGEGT. The CDR3 covers 13 residues. CDR3 nucleotide sequence: TGTGCCAGCGGAGTAATAAGGGGATTTGATACTTTCTTT. This encodes CASGVIRGFDTFF.

Ten or more counts support this clonotype. The V and J genes are TRBV29-1 and TRBJ1-3, with a possible D match to TRBD1 (5 bases). V was clipped by 2 bases and J by 4 bases, with 12 bases between them. The CDR3 totals 14 residues. Germline lookup yields CDR1 SQVTM and CDR2 ANQGSEA. DNA for the CDR3: TGCAGCGTTGAAATTAGGGGCCGCGGAAACACCATATATTTT. This encodes CSVEIRGRGNTIYF.